This is a list of T cell receptor beta chains from one sample in a study of T cells of healthy individuals. TCRdb independently ran MiXCR on the 5' RACE reads; one entry per CDR3 protein. The sample yields about 96,000 distinct CDR3 sequences, 15% to 20% seen once. These receptor sequences come from a human donor in good health. CDR3s include the opening cysteine and the closing phenylalanine or tryptophan. A D gene is named only where the DNA matches it firmly. Clone size is shown for a subset of rows, as once, few, many or a class of expanded clone.

CDR3aa: CASSSGRTPQETQYF
CDR3nt: TGTGCCAGCAGCTCGGGACGGACACCTCAAGAGACCCAGTACTTC
j_gene: TRBJ2-5
v_gene: TRBV11-2
abundance: few
d_gene: .

CDR3aa: CASSLWGQGTTGELFF
CDR3nt: TGCGCCAGCAGCTTGTGGGGACAGGGTACCACCGGGGAGCTGTTTTTT
j_gene: TRBJ2-2
v_gene: TRBV5-1
abundance: .
d_gene: TRBD1

CDR3aa: CASSPPAMETQYF
CDR3nt: TGCGCCAGCAGCCCCCCTGCTATGGAGACCCAGTACTTC
j_gene: TRBJ2-5
v_gene: TRBV5-1
abundance: .
d_gene: .

CDR3aa: CASSRQAMNTEAFF
CDR3nt: TGTGCCAGCAGCCGGCAAGCGATGAACACTGAAGCTTTCTTT
j_gene: TRBJ1-1
v_gene: TRBV7-2
abundance: many
d_gene: .

CDR3aa: CSAYRAGYNEQFF
CDR3nt: TGCAGTGCTTATAGAGCGGGGTACAATGAGCAGTTCTTC
j_gene: TRBJ2-1
v_gene: TRBV20-1
abundance: .
d_gene: TRBD2

CDR3aa: CASSRSRVEGETQYF
CDR3nt: TGCGCCAGCAGCCGGTCCAGGGTTGAGGGGGAGACCCAGTACTTC
j_gene: TRBJ2-5
v_gene: TRBV4-3
abundance: many
d_gene: .

CDR3aa: CASTLRAGAGANVLTF
CDR3nt: TGTGCCAGCACTTTAAGGGCTGGGGCTGGGGCCAACGTCCTGACTTTC
j_gene: TRBJ2-6
v_gene: TRBV6-5
abundance: few
d_gene: .

CDR3aa: CSVVGGNSGNTIYF
CDR3nt: TGCAGCGTTGTGGGGGGTAACTCTGGAAACACCATATATTTT
j_gene: TRBJ1-3
v_gene: TRBV29-1
abundance: few
d_gene: .

CDR3aa: CASSYYSGDYNNEQFF
CDR3nt: TGTGCCAGCAGCTACTATAGCGGGGACTACAACAATGAGCAGTTCTTC
j_gene: TRBJ2-1
v_gene: TRBV11-1
abundance: .
d_gene: TRBD2

CDR3aa: CASSLDPGGHQPQHF
CDR3nt: TGTGCCAGCAGCCTAGACCCAGGGGGCCATCAGCCCCAGCATTTT
j_gene: TRBJ1-5
v_gene: TRBV14
abundance: .
d_gene: TRBD1

CDR3aa: CSARFSRNRQYEQYF
CDR3nt: TGCAGTGCTAGATTTTCGCGGAACAGACAGTACGAGCAGTACTTC
j_gene: TRBJ2-7
v_gene: TRBV20-1
abundance: .
d_gene: .

CDR3aa: CASSLSQGIAYEQYF
CDR3nt: TGTGCCAGCAGCTTGAGTCAGGGGATAGCCTACGAGCAGTACTTC
j_gene: TRBJ2-7
v_gene: TRBV7-7
abundance: .
d_gene: .

CDR3aa: CASSLVGLAYEQYF
CDR3nt: TGTGCCAGCAGCTTAGTAGGCCTAGCCTACGAGCAGTACTTC
j_gene: TRBJ2-7
v_gene: TRBV7-2
abundance: .
d_gene: .

CDR3aa: CAISERTGYGYTF
CDR3nt: TGTGCCATCAGTGAGAGGACAGGGTATGGCTACACCTTC
j_gene: TRBJ1-2
v_gene: TRBV10-3
abundance: few
d_gene: TRBD1

CDR3aa: CASGGGSTNEKLFF
CDR3nt: TGTGCCAGTGGCGGGGGCTCAACTAATGAAAAACTGTTTTTT
j_gene: TRBJ1-4
v_gene: TRBV19
abundance: few
d_gene: .

CDR3aa: CASSPNSGSDTQYF
CDR3nt: TGTGCCAGCAGTCCCAACTCCGGATCAGATACGCAGTATTTT
j_gene: TRBJ2-3
v_gene: TRBV7-2
abundance: .
d_gene: .

CDR3aa: CASSLEGGTHDYTF
CDR3nt: TGTGCCAGCAGCTTGGAGGGGGGCACCCATGACTACACCTTC
j_gene: TRBJ1-2
v_gene: TRBV5-6
abundance: many
d_gene: .

CDR3aa: CASSSFGETQYF
CDR3nt: TGTGCCAGCAGCTCTTTCGGGGAGACCCAGTACTTC
j_gene: TRBJ2-5
v_gene: TRBV5-8
abundance: .
d_gene: .

CDR3aa: CASSALNLQETQYF
CDR3nt: TGTGCCAGCTCAGCGCTGAATCTCCAAGAGACCCAGTACTTC
j_gene: TRBJ2-5
v_gene: TRBV18
abundance: .
d_gene: .

CDR3aa: CASSQEVAGGYNEQFF
CDR3nt: TGTGCCAGCAGCCAAGAAGTAGCGGGAGGGTACAATGAGCAGTTCTTC
j_gene: TRBJ2-1
v_gene: TRBV4-2
abundance: .
d_gene: TRBD2

CDR3aa: CASGLTVNTGELFF
CDR3nt: TGCGCCAGCGGCTTGACAGTGAACACCGGGGAGCTGTTTTTT
j_gene: TRBJ2-2
v_gene: TRBV5-1
abundance: .
d_gene: .

CDR3aa: CASSMGQSPYNEQFF
CDR3nt: TGTGCCAGCAGCATGGGACAGAGCCCCTACAATGAGCAGTTCTTC
j_gene: TRBJ2-1
v_gene: TRBV5-6
abundance: .
d_gene: TRBD1

CDR3aa: CASRLSSHQETQYF
CDR3nt: TGCGCCAGCAGACTTTCTTCCCACCAAGAGACCCAGTACTTC
j_gene: TRBJ2-5
v_gene: TRBV4-1
abundance: many
d_gene: .

CDR3aa: CSARDGSGLAGNEQFF
CDR3nt: TGCAGTGCTAGAGATGGGTCGGGACTAGCGGGTAATGAGCAGTTCTTC
j_gene: TRBJ2-1
v_gene: TRBV20-1
abundance: .
d_gene: TRBD2

CDR3aa: CSVLGDNMNTEAFF
CDR3nt: TGCAGCGTTTTGGGGGACAACATGAACACTGAAGCTTTCTTT
j_gene: TRBJ1-1
v_gene: TRBV29-1
abundance: many
d_gene: .

CDR3aa: CASSFGESGELFF
CDR3nt: TGTGCCAGCAGCTTTGGGGAGTCCGGGGAGCTGTTTTTT
j_gene: TRBJ2-2
v_gene: TRBV7-2
abundance: few
d_gene: .

CDR3aa: CASSAWGVDPHSFYTF
CDR3nt: TGCGCCAGCAGCGCTTGGGGTGTGGATCCCCATTCCTTCTACACCTTC
j_gene: TRBJ1-2
v_gene: TRBV5-1
abundance: many
d_gene: .

CDR3aa: CASSKTGTGGRRYGYTF
CDR3nt: TGTGCCAGCAGCAAGACCGGGACAGGGGGCCGGAGGTATGGCTACACCTTC
j_gene: TRBJ1-2
v_gene: TRBV28
abundance: .
d_gene: TRBD1

CDR3aa: CASSPRQKGNEKLFF
CDR3nt: TGCGCCAGCAGCCCTCGACAGAAAGGGAATGAAAAACTGTTTTTT
j_gene: TRBJ1-4
v_gene: TRBV4-1
abundance: few
d_gene: .

CDR3aa: CASSFPTDEQYF
CDR3nt: TGCGCCAGCAGCTTTCCGACAGACGAGCAGTACTTC
j_gene: TRBJ2-7
v_gene: TRBV5-1
abundance: few
d_gene: .

CDR3aa: CASSQEAGILSSTDTQYF
CDR3nt: TGCGCCAGCAGCCAGGAAGCGGGGATATTATCTAGCACAGATACGCAGTATTTT
j_gene: TRBJ2-3
v_gene: TRBV4-1
abundance: .
d_gene: TRBD2

CDR3aa: CASSFPMWGSGNLTGELFF
CDR3nt: TGTGCCAGCAGTTTTCCTATGTGGGGAAGCGGGAATTTGACCGGGGAGCTGTTTTTT
j_gene: TRBJ2-2
v_gene: TRBV11-2
abundance: few
d_gene: TRBD2

CDR3aa: CASSRETGEQYF
CDR3nt: TGTGCCAGCAGCCGGGAAACGGGAGAGCAGTACTTC
j_gene: TRBJ2-7
v_gene: TRBV9
abundance: .
d_gene: .

CDR3aa: CASSLDIGNTIYF
CDR3nt: TGTGCCAGCAGCTTGGATATCGGAAACACCATATATTTT
j_gene: TRBJ1-3
v_gene: TRBV7-3
abundance: few
d_gene: .

CDR3aa: CASSQDGARGRGYTF
CDR3nt: TGTGCCAGCAGCCAAGATGGGGCGCGGGGAAGGGGCTACACCTTC
j_gene: TRBJ1-2
v_gene: TRBV4-2
abundance: few
d_gene: .

CDR3aa: CASRGRSGAFGPQHF
CDR3nt: TGTGCCAGCAGGGGCCGGTCCGGTGCCTTCGGGCCCCAGCATTTT
j_gene: TRBJ1-5
v_gene: TRBV27
abundance: .
d_gene: .

CDR3aa: CASCLDRRVDFSGANVLTF
CDR3nt: TGCGCCAGCTGCCTCGACAGGAGGGTTGATTTCTCTGGGGCCAACGTCCTGACTTTC
j_gene: TRBJ2-6
v_gene: TRBV5-1
abundance: .
d_gene: .